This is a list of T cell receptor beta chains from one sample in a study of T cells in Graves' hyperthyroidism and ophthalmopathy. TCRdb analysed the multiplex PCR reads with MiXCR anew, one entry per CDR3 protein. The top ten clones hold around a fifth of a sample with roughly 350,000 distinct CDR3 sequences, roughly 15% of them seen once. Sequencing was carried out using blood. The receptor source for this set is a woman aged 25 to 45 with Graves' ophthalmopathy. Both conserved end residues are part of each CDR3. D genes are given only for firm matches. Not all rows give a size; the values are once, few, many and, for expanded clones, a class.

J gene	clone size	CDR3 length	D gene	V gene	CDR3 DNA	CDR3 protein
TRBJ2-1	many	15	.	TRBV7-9	TGTGCCAGCATTCCCCCCCTGGGAGACGAGGATGAGCAGTTCTTC	CASIPPLGDEDEQFF
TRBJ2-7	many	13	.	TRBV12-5	TGTGCTAGTGGGTCGACAGAATACTACGAGCAGTACTTC	CASGSTEYYEQYF
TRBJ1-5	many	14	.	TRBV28	TGTGCCAGCAGTCCCCCTTCCAGTAATCAGCCCCAGCATTTT	CASSPPSSNQPQHF
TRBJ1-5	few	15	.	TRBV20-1	TGCAGTGCCCGGCCGGGAGCGGGGGGCGATCAGCCCCAGCATTTT	CSARPGAGGDQPQHF
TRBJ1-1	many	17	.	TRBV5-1	TGCGCCAGCGGATGGAGTAAATTCAGGGGAGCGAACACTGAAGCTTTCTTT	CASGWSKFRGANTEAFF
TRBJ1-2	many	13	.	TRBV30	TGTGCCTGGAGTGTATCCAAGAACTATGGCTACACCTTC	CAWSVSKNYGYTF
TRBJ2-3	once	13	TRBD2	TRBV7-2	TGTGCCAGCAGCCGTAGCGGGGGGGGTCCTCAGTATTTT	CASSRSGGGPQYF
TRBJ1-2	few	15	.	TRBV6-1	TGTGCCAGCAGTGAACTCGACGGGAGGGCGTATGGCTACACCTTC	CASSELDGRAYGYTF
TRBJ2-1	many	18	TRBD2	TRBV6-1	TGTGCCAGCAGCCCTGGGAGTGCACTAGCGGCCCCTGGAGATGAGCAGTTCTTC	CASSPGSALAAPGDEQFF
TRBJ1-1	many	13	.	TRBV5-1	TGCGCCAGCAGCTTGGGGCCCGACAGGGAAGCTTTCTTT	CASSLGPDREAFF
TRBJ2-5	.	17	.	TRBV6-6	TGTGCCAGCAGTTACTTTCATGGGGCTAGTGCTAAAGAGACCCAGTACTTC	CASSYFHGASAKETQYF
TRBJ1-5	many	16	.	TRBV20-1	TGCAGTGCTCCTAGACTGGGAAGTGTAAGCAATCAGCCCCAGCATTTT	CSAPRLGSVSNQPQHF
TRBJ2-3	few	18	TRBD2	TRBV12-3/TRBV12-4	TGTGCCAGCAGTTTATTCCGGCCTAGCGGCGTGTTCACAGATACGCAGTATTTT	CASSLFRPSGVFTDTQYF
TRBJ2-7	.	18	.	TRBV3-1	TGTGCCAGCAGCCAAGAGGGCCCCGTTGGGTTCGAACCCTACGAGCAGTACTTC	CASSQEGPVGFEPYEQYF
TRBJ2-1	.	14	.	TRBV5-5	TGTGCCAGCAGCCCTCCCGACGTAAACAATGAGCAGTTCTTC	CASSPPDVNNEQFF
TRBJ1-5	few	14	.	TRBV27	TGTGCCAGCAGTTTCTGGAGTAGCAATCAGCCCCAGCATTTT	CASSFWSSNQPQHF
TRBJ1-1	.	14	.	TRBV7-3	TGTGCCAGCAGCTCAGGACACCAGAACGCTGAAGCTTTCTTT	CASSSGHQNAEAFF
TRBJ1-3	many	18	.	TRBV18	TGTGCCAGCTCACCAATGGCTCCGGGCTATGGGTCTGGAAACACCATATATTTT	CASSPMAPGYGSGNTIYF
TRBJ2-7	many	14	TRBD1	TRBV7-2	TGTGCCAGCAGCCACGGGACAGCCTCCTACGAGCAGTACTTC	CASSHGTASYEQYF
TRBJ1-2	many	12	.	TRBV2	TGTGCCAGCAGTTACAGGGTGTGGGGCTACACCTTC	CASSYRVWGYTF
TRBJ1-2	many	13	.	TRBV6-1	TGTGCCAGCAGGAACAGGGACGACTATGGCTACACCTTC	CASRNRDDYGYTF
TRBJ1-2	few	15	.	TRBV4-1	TGCGCCAGCAGCCAAGGTGAAGGGGGGTATGATGGCTACACCTTC	CASSQGEGGYDGYTF
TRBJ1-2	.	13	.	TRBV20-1	TGCAGTGCTAGAGTAGGGGGGGCGCAGGGCTACACCTTC	CSARVGGAQGYTF
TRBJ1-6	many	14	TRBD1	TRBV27	TGTGCCAGCAGTAACGGACAGGCAAATTCACCCCTCCACTTT	CASSNGQANSPLHF
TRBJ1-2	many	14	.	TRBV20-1	TGCAGTGCTAGGGAGCCGATCGTGCAGCAGGGCTACACCTTC	CSAREPIVQQGYTF
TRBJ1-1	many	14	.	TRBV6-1	TGTGCCAGCAGTGATTGGAAAGGGAACACTGAAGCTTTCTTT	CASSDWKGNTEAFF
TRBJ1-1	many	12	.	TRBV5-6	TGTGCCAGCAGCTTGGGGAGTACTGAAGCTTTCTTT	CASSLGSTEAFF
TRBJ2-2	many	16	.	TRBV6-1	TGTGCCAGCAGTAAACTCCGGACAGTTAACACCGGGGAGCTGTTTTTT	CASSKLRTVNTGELFF
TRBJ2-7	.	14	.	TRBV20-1	TGCAGTGCTAGTGAAGGGGGAGAGGGCAATGAGCAGTACTTC	CSASEGGEGNEQYF
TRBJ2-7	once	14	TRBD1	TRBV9	TGTCCCAGCAGCCGTCGGGACAGCCACTACGAGAAGTACTTC	CPSSRRDSHYEKYF
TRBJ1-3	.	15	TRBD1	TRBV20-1	TGCAGTGCCGAACGAACAGGGGGCTTTGGAAACACCATATATTTT	CSAERTGGFGNTIYF
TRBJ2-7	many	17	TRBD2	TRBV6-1	TGTGCCAGCAGTCGAACAACTAGCGGGGCTTTCTCCTACGAGCAGTACTTC	CASSRTTSGAFSYEQYF
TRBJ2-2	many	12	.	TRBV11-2	TGTGCCAGCAGCTGGGTGACCGGGGAGCTGTTTTTT	CASSWVTGELFF
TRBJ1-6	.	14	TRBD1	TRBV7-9	TGTGCCAGCATGCCCGGGACAGGACGTTCACCCCTCCACTTT	CASMPGTGRSPLHF
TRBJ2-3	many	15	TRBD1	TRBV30	TGTGCCTGGAGACCGGGACAGGGCCACTCAGATACGCAGTATTTT	CAWRPGQGHSDTQYF
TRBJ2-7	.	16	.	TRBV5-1	TGCGCCAGCAGCTTGGATGCGGGGTGGGACTCCTACGAGCAGTACTTC	CASSLDAGWDSYEQYF
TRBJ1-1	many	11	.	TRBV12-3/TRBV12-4	TGTGCCAGCAGTTCCATCACTGAAGCTTTCTTT	CASSSITEAFF
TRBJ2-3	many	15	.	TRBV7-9	TGTGCCAGCATCATTGAGATGGGAAGCACAGATACGCAGTATTTT	CASIIEMGSTDTQYF
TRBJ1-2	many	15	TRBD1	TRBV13	TGTGCCAGCAGCTTACGGGACAGGGGGCTATTTGGCTACACCTTC	CASSLRDRGLFGYTF
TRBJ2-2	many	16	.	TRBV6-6	TGTGCCAGCAGTTACCGGCGGGGTTGGGGTTACGGGGAGCTGTTTTTT	CASSYRRGWGYGELFF
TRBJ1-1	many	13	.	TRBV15	TGTGCCACCAGCAGAGATACGGCTGCTGAAGCTTTCTTT	CATSRDTAAEAFF
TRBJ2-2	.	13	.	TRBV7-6	TGTGCCAGCAGCTTATCGCGGGGCGGGGAGCTGTTTTTT	CASSLSRGGELFF
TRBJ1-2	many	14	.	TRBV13	TGTGCCAGCGCGGTGGGGGAGTCGAGCTATGGCTACACCTTC	CASAVGESSYGYTF
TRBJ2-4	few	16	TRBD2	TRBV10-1	TGCGCCAGCAGTGAGCATCCACCCGAACGGGGGGACATTCAGTACTTC	CASSEHPPERGDIQYF
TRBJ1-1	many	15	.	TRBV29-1	TGCAGCGTCAAAAAAGGATCAGGAGCGAACACTGAAGCTTTCTTT	CSVKKGSGANTEAFF
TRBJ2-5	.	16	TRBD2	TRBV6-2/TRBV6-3	TGTGCCAGCAGGGGACTAGCGGGGGCGAATCAAGAGACCCAGTACTTC	CASRGLAGANQETQYF
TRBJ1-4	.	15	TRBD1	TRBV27	TGTGCCAGCAGTCCCCGGCAGGGGGGTGTTCGGGAACTGTTTTTT	CASSPRQGGVRELFF
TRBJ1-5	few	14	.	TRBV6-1	TGTGCCAGCGTAGATGGCCTTAGCAATCAGCCCCAGCATTTT	CASVDGLSNQPQHF
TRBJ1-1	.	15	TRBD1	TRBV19	TGTGCCAGTAGTCCACGGAGGACAGGTCATCCTGAAGCTTTCTTT	CASSPRRTGHPEAFF
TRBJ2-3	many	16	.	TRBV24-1	TGTGCCACCAGTGACCTACGACGGGGACGCACAGATACGCAGTATTTT	CATSDLRRGRTDTQYF
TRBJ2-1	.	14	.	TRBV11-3	TGTGCCCCCAGAGGGGCTAGATCCTACAATGAGCAGTTCTTC	CAPRGARSYNEQFF
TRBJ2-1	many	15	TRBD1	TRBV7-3	TGTGCCAGCAGCTTAGAGGGGGCGCCGGGGTATGAGCAGTTCTTC	CASSLEGAPGYEQFF
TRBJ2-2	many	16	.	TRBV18	TGTGCCAGCTCACCACCGTCCAGGGGTAGCACCGGGGAGCTGTTTTTT	CASSPPSRGSTGELFF